This TCR beta chain comes out of a study of shared clonotypes between healthy human individuals. Study-level points and caveats: The naive CD4 repertoires of four donors were compared, and approximately 5.3% of clonotypes were shared.

With regard to this clone: Its antigen is currently unknown.

The germline CDR1 and CDR2 sequences are SGHNT and YYREEE (reference sequence). V lost 4 bases and J lost 3; bases outside the gene matches: 7. The CDR3 totals 14 residues. Replicate PCRs from sorted subsets contained around 190 ng DNA, which is approximately 30,000 T cell genomes. Some clones are missing from TCRdb's copy, which holds only in-frame ones; the method was immunoSEQ multiplex PCR. The table lists approximately 2,200,000 clones, about 92% of them singletons, with more than 1.5% in the top ten. CD45RO-negative CD8 cells positively selected for CCR7 made up the naive population, which excluded terminally differentiated effector memory CD45RA+ cells.

Input material: naive CD8+ T cells from PBMCs. The rearrangement links TRBV5-4 to TRBJ2-7; TRBD2 aligns across 7 bases. The receptor comes from a man between 18 and 29 years old in good health. Some clones in this sample may be carry-over from other donors' samples. The DNA of the CDR3 is TGTGCCAGCAGCCCCGGGAGGACGGGCTACGAGCAGTACTTC. Its translation is CASSPGRTGYEQYF. Supplemented by reference TRBV5-4 and TRBJ2-7, the full variable domain reads ETGVTQSPTHLIKTRGQQVTLRCSSQSGHNTVSWYQQALGQGPQFIFQYYREEENGRGNFPPRFSGLQFPNYSSELNVNALELDDSALYLCASSPGRTGYEQYFGPGTRLTVT.